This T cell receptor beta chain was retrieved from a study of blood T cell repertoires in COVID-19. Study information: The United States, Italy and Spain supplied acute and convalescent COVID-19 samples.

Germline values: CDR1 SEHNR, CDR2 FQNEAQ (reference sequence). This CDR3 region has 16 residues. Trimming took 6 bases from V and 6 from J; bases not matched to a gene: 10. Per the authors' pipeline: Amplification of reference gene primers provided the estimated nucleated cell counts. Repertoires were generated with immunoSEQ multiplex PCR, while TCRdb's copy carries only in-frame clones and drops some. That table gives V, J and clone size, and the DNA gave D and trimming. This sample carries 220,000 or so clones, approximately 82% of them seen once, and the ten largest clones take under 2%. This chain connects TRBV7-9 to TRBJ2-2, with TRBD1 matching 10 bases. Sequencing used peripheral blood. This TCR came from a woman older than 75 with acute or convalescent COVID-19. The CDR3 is CASRPQWDRGAGELFF. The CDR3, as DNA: TGTGCCAGCAGACCCCAGTGGGACAGGGGCGCCGGGGAGCTGTTTTTT.